The 25 T cell receptor beta chains listed next were all sequenced from one sample in a study of cytomegalovirus exposure and HLA in healthy donors. Repertoires were generated with immunoSEQ multiplex PCR, while TCRdb's copy carries only in-frame clones and drops some. The table lists some 100,000 clones, approximately 91% of them singletons. The sample taken for sequencing was PBMCs. These receptors were taken from a man younger than 35 in good health and CMV-seropositive.

This clone was recorded only once. The genes are TRBV27 and TRBJ1-5, with a tentative D call TRBD1 (6 bases). Per germline, CDR1 MNHEY and CDR2 SMNVEV (reference sequence). Trimming removed 6 bases from V and 0 bases from J, with 12 bases in between. The CDR3 covers 15 residues. In DNA form, the CDR3 reads TGTGCCAGCAGCCCAGGACAGTTTAGCAATCAGCCCCAGCATTTT. It codes for CASSPGQFSNQPQHF.

The V and J genes are TRBV4-1 and TRBJ1-4; D gene ambiguous. The CDR3 runs to 16 residues. V lost 3 bases, J lost 5 bases, and 16 bases lay in between. Germline loops: CDR1 MGHRA, CDR2 YSYEKL. The CDR3 DNA is TGCGCCAGCAGCCACCTAAGCGTAAGAGAAAATGAAAAACTGTTTTTT. Translation: CASSHLSVRENEKLFF.

The rearrangement joins TRBV2 to TRBJ1-1; tentatively, D is TRBD1 (5 bases). The CDR3 extends over 15 amino acids. Germline V lookup: CDR1 SNHLY, CDR2 FYNNEI. The germline V and J ends were trimmed by 5 bases and 1 base, with 14 bases remaining between them. The CDR3 sequence is CASSIRQLKNTEAFF. The CDR3 nucleotides are TGTGCCAGCAGTATCCGACAGCTTAAGAACACTGAAGCTTTCTTT.

Here the CDR3 DNA reads TGTGCCAGCAGCGGCCTTGGGACAAATTCTGGAAACACCATATATTTT. Encoded protein: CASSGLGTNSGNTIYF. The chain uses TRBV7-9 and TRBJ1-3, with D possibly matching TRBD1 (6 bases). Germline V CDR1 and CDR2: SEHNR, FQNEAQ (reference sequence). V was clipped by 5 bases and J by 1 base, with 15 bases between them. The CDR3 length is 16 residues.

The chain joins TRBV6-5 to TRBJ2-5; unclear D gene. Germline CDR1 is MNHEY and CDR2 is SVGAGI. The CDR3 is 14 residues long. Trimming left V 1 base short and J 4 bases short, with 10 bases between. The CDR3 DNA reads as TGTGCCAGCAGTTACTTTTCTCTGCGAGAGACCCAGTACTTC. Its translation is CASSYFSLRETQYF.

The gene calls are TRBV6-1 and TRBJ1-1; D uncertain. The CDR3 consists of 13 residues. The germline V gene encodes CDR1 MNHNS and CDR2 SASEGT. V shed 5 bases and J shed 1 base, with 8 bases lying between them. The DNA of the CDR3 is TGTGCCAGCAGTTTGTCCCAGAACACTGAAGCTTTCTTT. It encodes CASSLSQNTEAFF.

The chain recombines TRBV5-6 with TRBJ1-5; D is undetermined. CDR1 is SGHDT, CDR2 YYEEEE, per germline. Between the trimmed V and J ends, which lost 3 bases and 7 bases, there was a span of 11 bases. This CDR3 region has 13 residues. CDR3: CASSSWRGQPQHF. As DNA, the CDR3 is TGTGCCAGCAGCTCGTGGCGGGGACAGCCCCAGCATTTT.

The chain joins TRBV4-3 to TRBJ1-4; D may be TRBD1 (5 bases). CDR1 is LGHNA and CDR2 is YSLEER in the germline V gene. Trimming removed 1 base at V and 3 bases at J, with 21 bases between. This CDR3 contains 19 residues. The CDR3 spells CASSQVVGGMGGANEKLFF. The CDR3 DNA is TGCGCCAGCAGCCAAGTGGTCGGAGGTATGGGGGGGGCTAATGAAAAACTGTTTTTT.

J is TRBJ1-2 and V is TRBV20-1; D gene uncertain. Germline-derived CDR1 and CDR2 are DFQATT and SNEGSKA (reference sequence). CDR3 length: 11 residues. V lost 7 bases to trimming and J lost 8 bases, with 14 bases between them. The CDR3 loop reads CSGASYRGYTF. DNA of the CDR3: TGCAGTGGGGCGAGTTATAGAGGCTACACCTTC.

This clone showed up just once. A junction end diverges from the germline sequence, so it may reflect a read error. V gene TRBV2 combines with J gene TRBJ1-2; a possible D gene is TRBD1 (5 bases). This CDR3 is built from 13 residues. Germline loops: CDR1 SNHLY, CDR2 FYNNEI. The chain's CDR3 is CAGGVSTNYGYTF. CDR3 nucleotides: TGCGCCGGGGGGGTCAGTACAAACTATGGCTACACCTTC.

J is TRBJ1-4 and V is TRBV11-1; TRBD1 matches 9 bases. The CDR3 loop spans 15 amino acids. With 3 bases clipped from V and 5 bases from J, the junction kept 4 bases outside the gene matches. CDR1 is SGHAT, CDR2 FQDESV, per germline (reference sequence). CDR3 region: CASSLEGTGNEKLFF. The CDR3 region has the DNA TGTGCCAGCAGCTTGGAGGGGACAGGGAATGAAAAACTGTTTTTT. Together with reference TRBV11-1 and TRBJ1-4, the CDR3 gives the full variable domain: EAEVAQSPRYKITEKSQAVAFWCDPISGHATLYWYRQILGQGPELLVQFQDESVVDDSQLPKDRFSAERLKGVDSTLKIQPAELGDSAMYLCASSLEGTGNEKLFFGSGTQLSVL.

This clone occurred once. The chain has TRBV27 and TRBJ1-1, with D uncertain. V lost 0 bases to trimming and J lost 2 bases, with 10 bases between them. CDR3 length: 15 amino acids. Germline assignment: CDR1 MNHEY and CDR2 SMNVEV (reference sequence). CDR3 in DNA: TGTGCCAGCAGTTTATCCCCAGGCCTTAACACTGAAGCTTTCTTT. This gives the protein CASSLSPGLNTEAFF.

Only one count was recorded for this clone. The V and J genes are TRBV7-9 and TRBJ1-3; D remains unclear. V was trimmed by 4 bases and J by 0 bases, leaving 4 bases between them. The CDR3 has 13 amino acids. Per germline, CDR1 SEHNR and CDR2 FQNEAQ (reference sequence). The CDR3 region is CASSSGSGNTIYF. The DNA of the CDR3 is TGTGCCAGCAGCTCCGGCTCTGGAAACACCATATATTTT.

The chain recombines TRBV7-9 with TRBJ1-1, with D hard to call. The CDR3 runs 12 residues. Germline CDR1 and CDR2: SEHNR and FQNEAQ (reference sequence). V lost 3 bases to trimming and J lost 9 bases, with 11 bases between them. The CDR3 DNA follows: TGTGCCAGCAGCTTTTCTGAGTCTAAAGCTTTCTTT. Its protein is CASSFSESKAFF.

This chain uses TRBV14 with TRBJ2-5; 8 nucleotides align to TRBD1. CDR1 and CDR2 from the germline V gene are SGHDN and FVKESK. CDR3 length: 16 residues. Trimming took 4 bases from V and 5 from J; bases not matched to a gene: 12. CDR3 DNA: TGTGCCAGCAGCCGACCTTACCAGGGGGCCCGGGAGACCCAGTACTTC. Residues: CASSRPYQGARETQYF.

The chain uses TRBV4-3 and TRBJ1-4, with TRBD1 matching over 8 bases. The CDR3 extends over 17 amino acids. Germline lookup yields CDR1 LGHNA and CDR2 YSLEER. V lost 1 base to trimming and J lost 8 bases; unmatched junction nucleotides: 12. CDR3 in DNA: TGCGCCAGCAGCCAAGGTTCCCACAGGGGGATTGAGGAAAAACTGTTTTTT. Encoded protein: CASSQGSHRGIEEKLFF.

V is TRBV2 and J is TRBJ2-3; 10 bases agree with TRBD2. The CDR3 length is 14 residues. Germline CDR1 SNHLY, CDR2 FYNNEI. With V trimmed by 6 bases and J by 2 bases, 2 bases remained unmatched. CDR3 sequence: CASRLAGVTDTQYF. The CDR3, as DNA: TGTGCCAGCAGGCTAGCGGGGGTCACAGATACGCAGTATTTT.

V and J are TRBV7-8 and TRBJ2-7; TRBD1 aligns across 9 bases. V dropped 2 bases and J dropped 2; count of bases not matched to a gene: 7. Germline CDR1 reads SGHVS; CDR2 reads FQNEAQ. This CDR3 contains 16 residues. This chain's CDR3 is CASSLLQGTGTYEQYF. The CDR3 DNA sequence: TGTGCCAGCAGCTTATTACAAGGGACAGGGACCTACGAGCAGTACTTC.

J is TRBJ1-1 and V is TRBV12-5; possible D gene TRBD1, 6 bases. The CDR3 is 13 amino acids. In germline, CDR1 is LGHNT, CDR2 FRNRAP. Deletions cut 1 base from V and 7 bases from J, with 10 bases between. CDR3: CASGLGGPLEAFF. In DNA, the CDR3 is TGTGCTAGTGGTTTGGGGGGGCCGCTTGAAGCTTTCTTT.

The count of this clone is one. The rearrangement joins TRBV9 to TRBJ2-3; 13 bases are a match to TRBD2. V trimming: 3 bases; J trimming: 5 bases; junction bases outside the gene matches: 6. Germline-derived CDR1 and CDR2 are SGDLS and YYNGEE. CDR3 length: 16 amino acids. CDR3: CASSATSGGAVDTQYF. CDR3 bases: TGTGCCAGCAGCGCCACTAGCGGGGGGGCTGTAGATACGCAGTATTTT.

The chain recombines TRBV28 with TRBJ1-2; D ambiguous. In germline, CDR1 is MDHEN, CDR2 SYDVKM. CDR3 length: 11 residues. Trimming cost V 10 bases and J 7 bases, with 13 bases left between them. The CDR3 is CATAESLGYTF. The CDR3 bases are TGTGCCACCGCGGAGTCCCTTGGCTACACCTTC.

This clone was observed once. The chain combines TRBV9 with TRBJ1-1, with 10 bases matching TRBD1. The germline CDR1 and CDR2 sequences are SGDLS and YYNGEE. The length of the CDR3 is 14 residues. Trimming cost V 0 bases and J 6 bases; bases outside gene matches: 2. The CDR3, as DNA: TGTGCCAGCAGCGTAGTGGGGACAGGGGCTGAAGCTTTCTTT. Translation gives CASSVVGTGAEAFF.

The V gene is TRBV7-9, the J gene TRBJ2-3, with D maybe TRBD2 (6 bases). V lost 5 bases to trimming and J lost 6 bases, with 18 bases between them. The CDR3 covers 15 residues. CDR1 is SEHNR and CDR2 is FQNEAQ in the germline V gene (reference sequence). CDR3 in amino acids: CASSPPGAGRDTQYF. In nucleotides, the CDR3 is TGTGCCAGCAGCCCTCCTGGGGCGGGGCGGGATACGCAGTATTTT.

The rearrangement links TRBV4-2 to TRBJ2-1, with 9 bases lining up with TRBD1. Germline trimming cut 1 base from V and 4 bases from J; bases unmatched to any gene: 11. CDR3 length: 18 amino acids. The V gene's germline CDR1 is LGHNA and CDR2 YNFKEQ. DNA of the CDR3: TGTGCCAGCAGCCAAGGGGTGAACCGGGACAGGGCTTACAATGAGCAGTTCTTC. Its translation: CASSQGVNRDRAYNEQFF.

The gene calls are TRBV29-1 and TRBJ2-3, with 11 bases matching TRBD2. The CDR3 loop spans 16 amino acids. With 6 bases clipped from V and 1 base from J, the junction kept 9 bases outside the gene matches. Germline CDR1 and CDR2: SQVTM and ANQGSEA. CDR3 protein: CSVKGTSGGGTDTQYF. CDR3 in DNA: TGCAGCGTAAAGGGAACTAGCGGGGGAGGCACAGATACGCAGTATTTT.